Below, 26 T cell receptor beta chains from the same sample are listed, as sequenced in a study of cytomegalovirus exposure and HLA in healthy donors. The study ran its PCR with 60 Vbeta and 13 Jbeta primers. The data were produced by immunoSEQ multiplex PCR, yet TCRdb's version contains in-frame clones alone and is incomplete. The sample totals about 150,000 clones; its top ten clones hold around 1.5%. What was sequenced was PBMCs. Receptor source: a woman in her fifties or sixties in good health and CMV-seronegative.

The chain has TRBV6-5 and TRBJ1-6, with 7 bases identical to TRBD1. The CDR3 extends over 14 amino acids. Germline trimming cut 5 bases from V and 7 bases from J; bases unmatched to any gene: 5. Germline V gene sequence: CDR1 MNHEY, CDR2 SVGAGI. This chain's CDR3 is CASSRDSLNSPLHF. CDR3 DNA sequence: TGTGCCAGCAGTCGGGACAGCCTCAATTCACCCCTCCACTTT.

The rearrangement links TRBV27 to TRBJ2-1; 10 nucleotides line up with TRBD2. This CDR3 region has 16 residues. Looked up from germline, CDR1 is MNHEY and CDR2 is SMNVEV (reference sequence). J lost 8 bases, V lost 1 base, and 8 bases had no gene match. The CDR3 nucleotides read TGTGCCAGCAGTTTATTGCAGCGGGGGGGCCTGTATGAGCAGTTCTTC. This encodes CASSLLQRGGLYEQFF.

The J gene is TRBJ2-1, the V gene TRBV6-1; 9 bases map to TRBD1. V lost 6 bases, J lost 8 bases, and 8 bases stayed unmatched. This CDR3 has 14 amino acids. Germline assignment: CDR1 MNHNS and CDR2 SASEGT. CDR3 coding DNA: TGTGCCAGCAGCTCGACAGGGGGTTGGGATGAGCAGTTCTTC. It is translated as CASSSTGGWDEQFF.

The gene calls are TRBV28 and TRBJ2-7; 7 bases match TRBD1. CDR1 MDHEN and CDR2 SYDVKM come from the germline V gene. This CDR3 has 13 amino acids. The V segment lost 6 bases and the J segment 3 bases; nucleotides outside the gene matches: 5. This CDR3 is CASRQGSYYEQYF. The CDR3 DNA is TGTGCCAGCAGACAGGGGTCGTACTACGAGCAGTACTTC.

This chain uses TRBV4-2 with TRBJ2-1; 7 bases fit TRBD1. The CDR3 sequence is 15 residues long. After removal of 4 bases from V and 16 bases from J, the junction contained 19 bases not matched to a gene. The germline gives CDR1 LGHNA, CDR2 YNFKEQ. The DNA of the CDR3 is TGTGCCAGCAGCCCCGCCCCCGGACAGGAGAGACAATGTTTCTTC. Translating gives CASSPAPGQERQCFF.

The rearrangement links TRBV4-2 to TRBJ1-2; 8 positions match TRBD1. CDR1 and CDR2 (germline): LGHNA, YNFKEQ. J lost 7 bases, V lost 1 base, and 5 bases had no gene match. This CDR3 comprises 14 residues. CDR3 nucleotides: TGTGCCAGCAGCCAAGTTCAGGGGGCCTCTGGCTACACCTTC. Translating it yields CASSQVQGASGYTF.

The genes are TRBV5-1 and TRBJ2-7, with 9 bases matching TRBD1. Trimming at V came to 0 bases and at J to 5 bases, leaving 6 bases not matched to a gene. The length of the CDR3 is 15 residues. Germline CDR1 and CDR2: SGHRS and YFSETQ. The CDR3 DNA is TGCGCCAGCAGCTTGGAAATTAGGACAGGGGACGAGCAGTACTTC. Translated, it gives CASSLEIRTGDEQYF.

The chain combines TRBV30 with TRBJ2-1; D remains ambiguous. Germline CDR1 is GTSNPN and CDR2 is SVGIG (reference sequence). The CDR3 length is 16 residues. With 0 bases removed from V and 0 bases from J, the gap between germline ends came to 12 bases. The CDR3 loop is CAWSVLLVSSYNEQFF. CDR3 sequence (DNA): TGTGCCTGGAGTGTACTGCTAGTGAGCTCCTACAATGAGCAGTTCTTC.

For this clone: Sequence at one end of the junction differs from germline and may be a read error. The chain combines TRBV7-7 with TRBJ1-5; D unresolved. In germline, CDR1 is SSHAT, CDR2 FNYEAQ (reference sequence). CDR3 length: 13 amino acids. The DNA for the CDR3 is TGTGCTAGCAGCTGTTACAAGTATCAGCCCCAGCATTTT. Its translation is CASSCYKYQPQHF.

The chain employs TRBV4-2 and TRBJ2-7; weak D call: TRBD2 (6 bases). This CDR3 is 15 amino acids long. Germline CDR1 is LGHNA and CDR2 is YNFKEQ. The V end lost 4 bases, the J end lost 2 bases, and 15 bases lay between the germline ends. CDR3 residues: CASSRRLGSAYEQYF. CDR3 nucleotides: TGTGCCAGCAGCCGAAGACTAGGCTCGGCCTACGAGCAGTACTTC.

This chain uses TRBV4-3 with TRBJ2-1; a possible D gene is TRBD2 (6 bases). Trimming stripped 0 bases from V and 12 bases from J, with 12 bases between. The V gene's germline CDR1 is LGHNA and CDR2 YSLEER. The CDR3 is made up of 13 amino acids. Here the CDR3 DNA reads TGCGCCAGCAGCCAAGATCGGAACGGGAGGCAGTTCTTC. Protein sequence: CASSQDRNGRQFF.

The chain employs TRBV5-5 and TRBJ2-7; D perhaps matches TRBD2 (6 bases). The CDR3 totals 13 residues. V shed 3 bases and J shed 5 bases, with 12 bases lying between them. Germline CDR1 reads SGHKS; CDR2 reads YYEKEE (reference sequence). CDR3 in DNA: TGTGCCAGCAGCTGGGGTGGGGAGGACGAGCAGTACTTC. It specifies CASSWGGEDEQYF.

This chain joins TRBV2 and TRBJ1-5; D is possibly TRBD1 (6 bases). The V and J ends lost 6 bases and 2 bases respectively, with 14 bases between them. The CDR3 has 15 amino acids. Germline CDR1 is SNHLY and CDR2 is FYNNEI. The CDR3 loop is CASSRTVGGNQPQHF. As DNA, the CDR3 is TGTGCCAGCAGCCGGACAGTTGGCGGCAATCAGCCCCAGCATTTT. Looking up the rest from reference TRBV2 and TRBJ1-5 gives the full variable domain: EPEVTQTPSHQVTQMGQEVILRCVPISNHLYFYWYRQILGQKVEFLVSFYNNEISEKSEIFDDQFSVERPDGSNFTLKIRSTKLEDSAMYFCASSRTVGGNQPQHFGDGTRLSIL.

The rearrangement links TRBV5-1 to TRBJ1-5; D is perhaps TRBD1 (6 bases). There are 15 residues in the CDR3. Trimming removed 1 base at V and 8 bases at J, with 16 bases between. Germline CDR1 is SGHRS and CDR2 is YFSETQ. DNA of the CDR3: TGCGCCAGCAGCTTGATGGGGGGGGCTCTGGAGCCCCAGCATTTT. Its translation: CASSLMGGALEPQHF.

The chain is built from TRBV7-3 and TRBJ2-7, with D possibly matching TRBD2 (6 bases). CDR3 length: 13 amino acids. Germline V gives CDR1 SGHTA, CDR2 FQGTGA. V was shortened by 5 bases and J by 4 bases, with 12 bases between the two germline ends. CDR3 bases: TGTGCCAGCAGCCCCGGGACTGATTACGAGCAGTACTTC. This encodes CASSPGTDYEQYF.

The chain joins TRBV2 to TRBJ2-5; 14 bases are shared with TRBD2. The V and J ends lost 6 bases and 5 bases, in that order; junction bases with no gene match: 20. Germline V CDR1 and CDR2: SNHLY, FYNNEI. This CDR3 is 20 amino acids long. CDR3 residues: CASRPLRLAGGSVRSETQYF. CDR3 coding DNA: TGTGCCAGCAGACCCCTCCGACTAGCGGGGGGGTCGGTAAGGTCGGAGACCCAGTACTTC.

CDR3 nucleotides: TGTGCCAGCAGCGTTAGCGGGAGTAACTACGAGCAGTACTTC. Its protein is CASSVSGSNYEQYF. The J gene is TRBJ2-7, the V gene TRBV9; 9 bases map to TRBD2. The CDR3 sequence is 14 residues long. Germline V gene sequence: CDR1 SGDLS, CDR2 YYNGEE. V lost 2 bases and J lost 3; bases outside the gene matches: 3.

V is TRBV7-2 and J is TRBJ2-5; TRBD2 matches at 8 bases. The CDR3 is 13 residues long. Germline V gives CDR1 SGHTA, CDR2 FQGNSA. J was trimmed by 5 bases and V by 5 bases; bases with no gene match: 4. The CDR3 DNA reads TGTGCCAGCAGCCCGGGGGGGCCGGAGACCCAGTACTTC. It codes for CASSPGGPETQYF.

The V and J genes are TRBV4-1 and TRBJ2-7, with D tentatively TRBD2 (7 bases). Germline V CDR1 and CDR2: MGHRA, YSYEKL. V dropped 4 bases and J dropped 4 bases, with 20 bases sitting between them. The CDR3 totals 16 residues. CDR3 sequence: CASSLSSGGRRYEQYF. The CDR3, as DNA: TGCGCCAGCAGCCTAAGCTCGGGGGGCCGCAGGTACGAGCAGTACTTC.

The chain links TRBV27 to TRBJ1-2; D uncertain. The CDR3 sequence is 13 residues long. Trimming stripped 0 bases from V and 8 bases from J, with 10 bases between. The germline V gene encodes CDR1 MNHEY and CDR2 SMNVEV (reference sequence). CDR3: CASSLSRNDGYTF. The CDR3 DNA sequence: TGTGCCAGCAGTTTATCGAGGAACGACGGCTACACCTTC.

In nucleotides, the CDR3 is TGTGCCTGGGGCGTAACAGGGGGCGATGAAAAACTGTTTTTT. It specifies CAWGVTGGDEKLFF. This chain joins TRBV30 and TRBJ1-4; 9 bases fit TRBD1. From germline, CDR1 is GTSNPN and CDR2 SVGIG (reference sequence). The trim removed 5 bases at V and 6 bases at J, leaving 7 bases unmatched. This CDR3 comprises 14 residues. Complete variable domain (other parts from reference TRBV30 and TRBJ1-4): SQTIHQWPATLVQPVGSPLSLECTVEGTSNPNLYWYRQAAGRGLQLLFYSVGIGQISSEVPQNLSASRPQDRQFILSSKKLLLSDSGFYLCAWGVTGGDEKLFFGSGTQLSVL.

The rearrangement uses TRBV5-1 and TRBJ2-2; D is ambiguous. The CDR3 spans 13 residues. Trimming shortened V by 0 bases and J by 7 bases, and 7 bases separated the two germline ends. Germline V gives CDR1 SGHRS, CDR2 YFSETQ. CDR3 sequence: CASSLVPFGELFF. CDR3 bases: TGCGCCAGCAGCTTGGTTCCGTTCGGGGAGCTGTTTTTT.

The chain couples TRBV28 to TRBJ2-2; TRBD2 matches at 10 bases. CDR3 length equals 16 residues. Germline loops: CDR1 MDHEN, CDR2 SYDVKM. Losses at the gene ends were 5 bases for V and 3 bases for J; bases not matched to a gene: 6. CDR3: CASSTLAGDHTGELFF. The CDR3 region has the DNA TGTGCCAGCAGTACCCTAGCGGGGGACCACACCGGGGAGCTGTTTTTT.

The J gene is TRBJ2-5, the V gene TRBV7-6; no reliable D call. The germline V and J ends were trimmed by 2 bases and 5 bases, with 9 bases remaining between them. Germline assignment: CDR1 SGHVS and CDR2 FNYEAQ. The CDR3 loop spans 13 amino acids. CDR3 loop: CASSLLAMETQYF. CDR3 nucleotide sequence: TGTGCCAGCAGCTTATTAGCCATGGAGACCCAGTACTTC.

The chain joins TRBV4-1 to TRBJ2-7; 8 nucleotides align to TRBD1. This CDR3 region has 15 residues. The germline V gene has CDR1 MGHRA and CDR2 YSYEKL. The V segment lost 4 bases and the J segment 7 bases; nucleotides outside the gene matches: 12. CDR3: CASSLIGQGEGEQYF. In nucleotides, the CDR3 is TGCGCCAGCAGCCTTATAGGACAGGGTGAGGGAGAGCAGTACTTC.

This chain connects TRBV5-1 to TRBJ2-6, with D tentatively TRBD1 (5 bases). The CDR3 covers 15 residues. Germline CDR1 SGHRS, CDR2 YFSETQ. V lost 9 bases, J lost 0 bases, and 13 bases lay in between. The CDR3 is CATSTDGSGANVLTF. The CDR3 DNA reads as TGCGCCACCTCGACAGACGGCTCTGGGGCCAACGTCCTGACTTTC.